This TCR beta chain was identified in a study of T cell changes during pregnancy in multiple sclerosis. Clones were read by immunoSEQ multiplex PCR, and TCRdb kept only the in-frame ones, dropping some. The sample carries approximately 50,000 clones, roughly 94% recorded once. V lost 3 bases and J lost 5; bases outside the gene matches: 6. The germline gives CDR1 PRHDT, CDR2 FYEKMQ (reference sequence). The CDR3 runs to 15 residues. This receptor was taken from a female donor with multiple sclerosis, enrolled in a pregnancy study. Sequencing used CD4+ T cells from peripheral blood mononuclear cells, obtained in the third trimester of pregnancy. The chain uses TRBV13 and TRBJ1-4; 7 bases are shared with TRBD1. The DNA for the CDR3 is TGTGCCAGCAGCTTCAGGGGGAAGTGGAATGAAAAACTGTTTTTT. Amino acids: CASSFRGKWNEKLFF.